The T cell receptor beta chain described here comes from a study of T cells in tumors after PD-1 blockade. Across the whole study: A subset received ongoing vismodegib 150 mg daily alongside anti-PD-1 therapy. Tumor samples yielded about 21-fold more depth than single-cell TCR sequencing. Study results and limitations: After therapy, most expanded exhausted CD8+ clones were absent pre-treatment, suggesting clonal replacement. Some novel exhausted tumor clones appeared in pre-treatment blood, suggesting peripheral recruitment.

Described time point: second of two post-therapy site-matched biopsies roughly 8 weeks apart. In germline, CDR1 is MDHEN, CDR2 SYDVKM. V was clipped by 5 bases and J by 6 bases, with 9 bases between them. The CDR3 spans 12 residues. With regard to this clone: Its matching antigen is unknown.

Only in-frame clones appear in the TCRdb table, and some are missing; sequencing was by immunoSEQ multiplex PCR. The table shows about 8,200 clones, with roughly 57% occurring only once. The genes are TRBV28 and TRBJ2-3; D ambiguous. The sample in question was tumor tissue, obtained after anti-PD-1 treatment. This TCR came from a human donor with basal cell carcinoma. In DNA form, the CDR3 reads TGTGCCAGCAGTACCGCACTGGATACGCAGTATTTT. This gives the protein CASSTALDTQYF.